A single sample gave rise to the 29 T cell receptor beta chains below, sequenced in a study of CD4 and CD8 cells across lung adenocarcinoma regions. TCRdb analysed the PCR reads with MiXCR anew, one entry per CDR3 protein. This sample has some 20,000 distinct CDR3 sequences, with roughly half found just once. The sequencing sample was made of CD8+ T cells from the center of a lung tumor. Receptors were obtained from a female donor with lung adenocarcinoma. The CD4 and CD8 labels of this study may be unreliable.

CDR3 protein: CARGQGVRHPDTQYF. Written as DNA, the CDR3 is TGTGCCAGGGGGCAGGGGGTCCGACACCCAGATACGCAGTACTTC. V gene TRBV27 combines with J gene TRBJ2-5; TRBD1 matches at 7 bases. Germline V lookup: CDR1 MNHEY, CDR2 SMNVEV (reference sequence). This CDR3 contains 15 residues. J was trimmed by 11 bases and V by 9 bases; bases with no gene match: 21.

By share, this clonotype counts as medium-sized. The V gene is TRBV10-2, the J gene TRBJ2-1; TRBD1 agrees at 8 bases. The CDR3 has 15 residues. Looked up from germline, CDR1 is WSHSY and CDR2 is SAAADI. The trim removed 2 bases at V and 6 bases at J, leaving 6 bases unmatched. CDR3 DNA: TGCGCCAGCAGTGAGGGGACAGGCGGACGCAATGAGCAGTTCTTC. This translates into CASSEGTGGRNEQFF.

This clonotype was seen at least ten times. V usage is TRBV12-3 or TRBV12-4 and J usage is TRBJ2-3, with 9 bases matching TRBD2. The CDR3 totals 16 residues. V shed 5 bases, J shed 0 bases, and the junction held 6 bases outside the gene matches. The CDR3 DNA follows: TGTGCCAGCAGTCCGACTAGCGGCTATAGCACAGATACGCAGTATTTT. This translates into CASSPTSGYSTDTQYF.

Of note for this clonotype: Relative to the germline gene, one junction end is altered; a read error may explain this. The CDR3 here is CASSSLKDIQYF. CDR3 sequence (DNA): TGTGCCAGCAGTTCCCTCAAAGATATTCAGTATTTC. This rearrangement joins TRBV27 to TRBJ2-4; D call uncertain. CDR1 and CDR2 (germline): MNHEY, SMNVEV (reference sequence). The CDR3 sequence is 12 residues long.

CDR3 sequence (DNA): TGTGCCAGCACTATGGGCCGGTTCAATGAGCAGTTCTTC. Translation: CASTMGRFNEQFF. This chain joins TRBV6-1 and TRBJ2-5; unclear D gene. The J call may be mistaken, given a closer DNA end match to TRBJ2-1. This CDR3 contains 13 residues. The V gene's germline CDR1 is MNHNS and CDR2 SASEGT.

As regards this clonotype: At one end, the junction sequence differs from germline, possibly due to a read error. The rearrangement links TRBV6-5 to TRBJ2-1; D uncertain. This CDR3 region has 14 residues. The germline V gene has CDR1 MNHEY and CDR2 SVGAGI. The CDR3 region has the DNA TGTGCCAGCAGTTCGGCTCTGCGGTCCAATAAGCAGTTTTTC. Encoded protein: CASSSALRSNKQFF.

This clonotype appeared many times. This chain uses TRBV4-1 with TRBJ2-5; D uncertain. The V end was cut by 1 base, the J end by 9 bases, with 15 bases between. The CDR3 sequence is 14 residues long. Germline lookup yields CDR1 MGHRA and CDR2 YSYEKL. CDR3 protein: CASSQGQNTPAQYF. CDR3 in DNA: TGCGCCAGCAGCCAAGGGCAGAATACCCCGGCCCAGTACTTC.

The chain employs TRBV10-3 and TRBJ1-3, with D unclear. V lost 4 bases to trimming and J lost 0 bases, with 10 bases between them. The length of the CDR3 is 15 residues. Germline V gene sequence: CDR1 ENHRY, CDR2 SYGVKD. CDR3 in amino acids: CAISAGISSGNTIYF. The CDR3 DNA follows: TGTGCCATCAGTGCCGGGATCAGCTCTGGAAACACCATATATTTT.

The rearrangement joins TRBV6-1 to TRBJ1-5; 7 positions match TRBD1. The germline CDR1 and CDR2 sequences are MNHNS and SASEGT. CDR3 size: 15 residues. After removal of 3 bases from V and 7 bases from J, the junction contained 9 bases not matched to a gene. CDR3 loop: CASSDQGGVGQPQHF. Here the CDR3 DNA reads TGTGCCAGCAGTGATCAGGGGGGGGTTGGGCAGCCCCAGCATTTT.

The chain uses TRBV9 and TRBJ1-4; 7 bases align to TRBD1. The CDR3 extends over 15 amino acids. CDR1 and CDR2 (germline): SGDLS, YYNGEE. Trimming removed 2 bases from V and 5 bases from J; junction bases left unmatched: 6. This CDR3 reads CASSVEGARNEKLFF. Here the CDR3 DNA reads TGTGCCAGCAGCGTGGAGGGGGCGCGGAATGAAAAACTGTTTTTT.

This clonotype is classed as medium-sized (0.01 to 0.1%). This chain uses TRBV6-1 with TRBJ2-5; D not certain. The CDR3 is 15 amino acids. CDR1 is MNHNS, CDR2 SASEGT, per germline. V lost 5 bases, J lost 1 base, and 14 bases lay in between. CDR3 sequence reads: CASSRNWQAQETQYF. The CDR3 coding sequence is TGTGCCAGCAGTAGAAACTGGCAGGCCCAAGAGACCCAGTACTTC.

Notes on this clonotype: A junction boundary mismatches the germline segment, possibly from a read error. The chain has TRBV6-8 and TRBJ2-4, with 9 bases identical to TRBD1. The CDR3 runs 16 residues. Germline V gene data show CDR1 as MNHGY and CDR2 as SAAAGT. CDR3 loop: CASAPHGDRAKDIQYF. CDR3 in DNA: TGTGCCAGCGCGCCGCACGGGGACAGGGCCAAAGACATTCAGTACTTC.

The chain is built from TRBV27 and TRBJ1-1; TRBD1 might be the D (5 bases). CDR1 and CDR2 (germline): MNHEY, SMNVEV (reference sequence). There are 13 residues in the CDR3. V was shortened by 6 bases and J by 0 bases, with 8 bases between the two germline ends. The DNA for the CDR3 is TGTGCCAGCAGGACAGACTTGAACACTGAAGCTTTCTTT. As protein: CASRTDLNTEAFF.

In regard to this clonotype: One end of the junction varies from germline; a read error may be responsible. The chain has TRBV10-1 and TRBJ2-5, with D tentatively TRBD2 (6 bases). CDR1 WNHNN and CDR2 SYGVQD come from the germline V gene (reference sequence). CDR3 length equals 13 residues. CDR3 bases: TGCGGCCGCAGGGAGGCGGGGAGAGATGCGCAGTATTTC. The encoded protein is CGRREAGRDAQYF.

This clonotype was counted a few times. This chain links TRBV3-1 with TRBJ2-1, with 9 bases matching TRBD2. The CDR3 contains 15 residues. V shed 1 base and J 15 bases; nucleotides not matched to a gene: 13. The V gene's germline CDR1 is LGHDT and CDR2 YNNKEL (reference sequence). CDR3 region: CASSQAGGRAKLLFF. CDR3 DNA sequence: TGTGCCAGCAGCCAAGCTGGCGGGAGGGCGAAACTGCTGTTCTTC.

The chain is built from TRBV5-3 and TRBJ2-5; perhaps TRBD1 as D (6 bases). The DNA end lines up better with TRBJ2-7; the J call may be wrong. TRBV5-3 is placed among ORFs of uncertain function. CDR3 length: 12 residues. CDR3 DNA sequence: TGTGCCAGAAGCCGAGGGGGTCCCGAGCAGTACTTC. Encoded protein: CARSRGGPEQYF.

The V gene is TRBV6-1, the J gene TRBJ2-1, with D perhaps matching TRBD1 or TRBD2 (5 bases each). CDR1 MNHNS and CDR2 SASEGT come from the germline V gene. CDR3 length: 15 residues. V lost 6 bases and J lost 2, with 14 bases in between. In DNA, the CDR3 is TGTGCCAGCAGCTCTTCGGGGCTGACCTACAATGAGCAGTTCTTC. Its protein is CASSSSGLTYNEQFF.

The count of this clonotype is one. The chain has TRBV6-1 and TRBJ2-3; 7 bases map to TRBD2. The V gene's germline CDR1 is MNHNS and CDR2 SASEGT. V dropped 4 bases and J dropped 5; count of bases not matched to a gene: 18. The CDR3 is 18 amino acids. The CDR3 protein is CASSGPFWRGSEQDTQYF. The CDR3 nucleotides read TGTGCCAGCAGTGGACCGTTCTGGCGGGGGAGTGAACAAGATACGCAGTATTTT.

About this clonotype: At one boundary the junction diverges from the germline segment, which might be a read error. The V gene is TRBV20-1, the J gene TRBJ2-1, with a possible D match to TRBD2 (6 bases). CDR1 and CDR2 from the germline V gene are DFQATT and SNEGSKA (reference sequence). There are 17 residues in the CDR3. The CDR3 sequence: CSAADAGGVSSYKEQFF. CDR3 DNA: TGCAGTGCTGCGGATGCGGGCGGGGTTAGCTCCTACAAGGAGCAGTTTTTC.

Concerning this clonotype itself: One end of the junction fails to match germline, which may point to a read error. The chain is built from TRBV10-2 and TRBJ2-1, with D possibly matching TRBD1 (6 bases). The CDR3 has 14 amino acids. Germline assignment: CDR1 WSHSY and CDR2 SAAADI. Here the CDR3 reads CASSAGTNYRELFF. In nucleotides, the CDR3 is TGCGCCAGCAGTGCAGGGACAAATTACAGGGAGCTGTTTTTC.

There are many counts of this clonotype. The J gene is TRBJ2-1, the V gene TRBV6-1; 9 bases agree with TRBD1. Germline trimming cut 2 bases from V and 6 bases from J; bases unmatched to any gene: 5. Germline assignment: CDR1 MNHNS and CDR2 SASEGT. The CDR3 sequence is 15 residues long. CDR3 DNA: TGTGCCAGCAGTGAATGGGGACAGGGAAGCAATGAGCAGTTCTTC. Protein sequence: CASSEWGQGSNEQFF.

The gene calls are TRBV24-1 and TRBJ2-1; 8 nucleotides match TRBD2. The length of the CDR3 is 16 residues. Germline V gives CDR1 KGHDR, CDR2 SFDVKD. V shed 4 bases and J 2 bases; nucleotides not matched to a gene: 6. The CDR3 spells CATSEGTRRTYNEQFF. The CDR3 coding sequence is TGTGCCACCAGTGAAGGGACTAGAAGAACCTACAATGAGCAGTTCTTC.

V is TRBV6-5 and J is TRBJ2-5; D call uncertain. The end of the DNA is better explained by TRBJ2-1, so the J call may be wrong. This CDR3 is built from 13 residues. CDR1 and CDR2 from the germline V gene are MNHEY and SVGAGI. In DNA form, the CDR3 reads TGTGCCAGCAGTTACCTCCAGTACAATGAGCAGTTCTTC. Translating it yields CASSYLQYNEQFF.

The chain's CDR3 is CASSPHRGRGRPYEQYF. CDR3 bases: TGTGCCAGCAGTCCCCATCGGGGGCGGGGGAGACCCTACGAGCAGTACTTC. This chain connects TRBV27 to TRBJ2-1; possibly TRBD2 for D (7 bases). Matching the DNA end better, TRBJ2-7 makes the J call doubtful. This CDR3 contains 17 residues. CDR1 is MNHEY and CDR2 is SMNVEV in the germline V gene (reference sequence).

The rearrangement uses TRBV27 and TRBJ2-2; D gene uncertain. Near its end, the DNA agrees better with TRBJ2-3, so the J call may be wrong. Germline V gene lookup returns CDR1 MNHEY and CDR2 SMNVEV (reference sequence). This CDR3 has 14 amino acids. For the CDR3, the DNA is TGTGCCAGCAGTAAGCACGTGAACACAGATACGCAGTATTTT. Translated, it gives CASSKHVNTDTQYF.

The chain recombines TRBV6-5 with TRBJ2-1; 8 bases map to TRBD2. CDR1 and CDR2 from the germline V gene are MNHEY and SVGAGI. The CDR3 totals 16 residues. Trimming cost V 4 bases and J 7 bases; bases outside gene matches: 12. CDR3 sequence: CASSSRTRGGRNEQFF. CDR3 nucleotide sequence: TGTGCCAGCAGTTCCCGTACTCGGGGGGGTAGGAATGAGCAGTTCTTC.

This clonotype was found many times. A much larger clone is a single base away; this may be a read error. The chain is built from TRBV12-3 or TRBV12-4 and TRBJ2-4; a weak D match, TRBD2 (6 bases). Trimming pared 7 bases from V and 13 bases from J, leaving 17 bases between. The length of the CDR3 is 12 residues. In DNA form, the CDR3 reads TGTGCCAGCAAGTTCGGGGGTAATGAGCAGTACTTC. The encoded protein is CASKFGGNEQYF.

The CDR3 is CASAGAGGGDPDTQYF. The CDR3 coding sequence is TGTGCCAGCGCTGGAGCCGGGGGAGGTGACCCAGATACGCAGTATTTT. The J gene is TRBJ2-3, the V gene TRBV27; D perhaps matches TRBD2 (6 bases). The ends were cut back, 8 bases at V and 4 bases at J, with 22 bases in the middle. The CDR3 has 16 amino acids. Germline assignment: CDR1 MNHEY and CDR2 SMNVEV (reference sequence).

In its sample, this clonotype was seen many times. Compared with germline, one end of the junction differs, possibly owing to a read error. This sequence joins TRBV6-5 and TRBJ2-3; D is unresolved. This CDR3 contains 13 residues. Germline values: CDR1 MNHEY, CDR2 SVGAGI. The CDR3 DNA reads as TGTGCCGGCAGGTCTCAGCTCACAGATACGCAGTATTTT. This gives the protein CAGRSQLTDTQYF.